The 20 T cell receptor beta chains listed next were all sequenced from one sample in a study of T-cell reconstitution after alpha-beta-depleted transplantation in children. This sample's TCRbeta library carried unique molecular identifier barcodes. TCRdb re-derived calls from the PCR reads in MiXCR, one entry per CDR3 protein. The table has about 500,000 distinct CDR3 sequences, about 30% seen once. The starting material was PBMCs from the stem cell graft donor, obtained from the stem cell graft. Source of these receptors: a human donor who donated a stem cell graft to a child with aplastic anemia.

This sequence joins TRBV3-1 and TRBJ2-7; 11 bases are shared with TRBD2. Germline assignment: CDR1 LGHDT and CDR2 YNNKEL (reference sequence). V was pared by 0 bases and J by 4 bases, with 11 bases of the junction left unmatched. This CDR3 region has 18 residues. The CDR3 protein is CASSQDKASGRIPYEQYV. CDR3 bases: TGTGCCAGCAGCCAAGATAAGGCTAGCGGGAGGATCCCTTACGAGCAGTACGTC.

The chain has TRBV5-1 and TRBJ1-1, with D possibly matching TRBD1 (6 bases). This CDR3 region has 15 residues. Germline loops: CDR1 SGHRS, CDR2 YFSETQ. Trimming removed 4 bases from V and 5 bases from J, with 18 bases in between. In DNA form, the CDR3 reads TGCGCCAGCAGCCCCTCAACAGGGCTGGGGACTGAAGCTTTCTTT. Translation gives CASSPSTGLGTEAFF.

This clonotype has just a few counts. The chain uses TRBV20-1 and TRBJ2-2, with D possibly being TRBD2 (7 bases). Looked up from germline, CDR1 is DFQATT and CDR2 is SNEGSKA (reference sequence). With 5 bases removed from V and 3 bases from J, the gap between germline ends came to 19 bases. The CDR3 consists of 16 residues. Written as DNA, the CDR3 is TGCAGTGCTCAAACGGGGGGCGGGAGAGACACCGGGGAGCTGTTTTTT. This codes for CSAQTGGGRDTGELFF.

The rearrangement uses TRBV15 and TRBJ2-5; TRBD2 aligns across 8 bases. The J segment lost 1 base and the V segment lost 3 bases, leaving 7 bases of the junction unmatched. Germline CDR1 LNHNV, CDR2 YYDKDF (reference sequence). The CDR3 covers 16 residues. CDR3 residues: CATSRAVLAGQETQYF. CDR3 in DNA: TGTGCCACCAGCAGGGCGGTGCTAGCGGGCCAAGAGACCCAGTACTTC. Supplemented by reference TRBV15 and TRBJ2-5, the full variable domain reads DAMVIQNPRYQVTQFGKPVTLSCSQTLNHNVMYWYQQKSSQAPKLLFHYYDKDFNNEADTPDNFQSRRPNTSFCFLDIRSPGLGDTAMYLCATSRAVLAGQETQYFGPGTRLLVL.

The genes are TRBV29-1 and TRBJ2-1; 11 bases line up with TRBD2. This CDR3 region has 14 residues. After removal of 4 bases from V and 7 bases from J, the junction contained 6 bases not matched to a gene. Germline CDR1 SQVTM, CDR2 ANQGSEA. CDR3 in amino acids: CSVGGTSGRNEQFF. The CDR3 nucleotides are TGCAGCGTTGGGGGGACTAGCGGTAGAAATGAGCAGTTCTTC.

This clonotype has just a few counts. The chain links TRBV7-9 to TRBJ2-3, with 9 nucleotides matching TRBD2. After removal of 0 bases from V and 4 bases from J, the junction contained 5 bases not matched to a gene. The V gene's germline CDR1 is SEHNR and CDR2 FQNEAQ (reference sequence). This CDR3 has 16 amino acids. The CDR3 nucleotides read TGTGCCAGCAGCTTAGCTAGCGGGAGTCCGGCAGATACGCAGTATTTT. Translation gives CASSLASGSPADTQYF.

The chain links TRBV27 to TRBJ1-4; D is perhaps TRBD1 (5 bases). Looked up from germline, CDR1 is MNHEY and CDR2 is SMNVEV (reference sequence). This CDR3 spans 14 amino acids. V was trimmed by 5 bases and J by 10 bases, leaving 17 bases between them. The CDR3 nucleotides are TGTGCCAGCAGTCAAGACATTGGGGGTAGAAAACTGTTTTTT. Amino acids: CASSQDIGGRKLFF.

This clonotype was counted only a few times. This chain uses TRBV18 with TRBJ2-7; 7 bases are shared with TRBD2. CDR3 length equals 15 residues. The J segment lost 4 bases and the V segment lost 4 bases, leaving 10 bases of the junction unmatched. The germline V gene encodes CDR1 KGHSH and CDR2 LQKENI. CDR3 sequence reads: CASSRPEGGPYEQYF. CDR3 bases: TGTGCCAGCTCACGGCCGGAGGGAGGGCCTTACGAGCAGTACTTC. The full variable domain, rest sourced from reference TRBV18 and TRBJ2-7, is NAGVMQNPRHLVRRRGQEARLRCSPMKGHSHVYWYRQLPEEGLKFMVYLQKENIIDESGMPKERFSAEFPKEGPSILRIQQVVRGDSAAYFCASSRPEGGPYEQYFGPGTRLTVT.

The chain links TRBV20-1 to TRBJ2-3; D not resolved. Between the trimmed V and J ends, which lost 1 base and 0 bases, there was a span of 8 bases. Germline-derived CDR1 and CDR2 are DFQATT and SNEGSKA (reference sequence). CDR3 length: 14 residues. The chain's CDR3 is CSARGPKSTDTQYF. CDR3 nucleotide sequence: TGCAGTGCTAGAGGCCCCAAAAGCACAGATACGCAGTATTTT.

Only a few counts were recorded for this clonotype. The CDR3 DNA is TGTGCCAGCAGCCAAGGTTTAGGAGAGACCCAGTACTTC. It yields the protein CASSQGLGETQYF. The chain is built from TRBV14 and TRBJ2-5; D remains ambiguous. Trimming took 1 base from V and 4 from J, leaving 7 bases between them. The CDR3 covers 13 residues. Germline CDR1 and CDR2: SGHDN and FVKESK.

This clonotype has just one count. The rearrangement uses TRBV5-5 and TRBJ1-4, with D unclear. V dropped 4 bases and J dropped 0 bases, with 10 bases sitting between them. The CDR3 totals 15 residues. Germline V gives CDR1 SGHKS, CDR2 YYEKEE (reference sequence). The CDR3 DNA reads as TGTGCCAGCAGCGCTACACCCACAACTAATGAAAAACTGTTTTTT. This gives the protein CASSATPTTNEKLFF.

This sequence joins TRBV20-1 and TRBJ1-1; tentatively, D is TRBD1 (6 bases). The V and J ends lost 3 bases and 6 bases respectively, with 20 bases between them. Germline V gene data show CDR1 as DFQATT and CDR2 as SNEGSKA (reference sequence). The CDR3 is 15 residues long. CDR3 region: CSASSRGYFIAEAFF. CDR3 nucleotide sequence: TGCAGTGCTAGTAGCAGGGGCTATTTTATCGCTGAAGCTTTCTTT.

The chain links TRBV7-9 to TRBJ2-5, with a tentative D call TRBD1 (7 bases). Trimming removed 1 base from V and 0 bases from J, with 12 bases in between. The CDR3 loop spans 16 amino acids. Germline V gives CDR1 SEHNR, CDR2 FQNEAQ (reference sequence). CDR3 sequence: CASSLEGGTDQETQYF. The DNA of the CDR3 is TGTGCCAGCAGCTTAGAAGGGGGGACAGACCAAGAGACCCAGTACTTC.

This clonotype was counted between two and nine times. The chain joins TRBV6-4 to TRBJ2-1; the match to TRBD1 covers 9 bases. The V segment lost 0 bases and the J segment 8 bases; nucleotides outside the gene matches: 14. The CDR3 totals 18 residues. Germline V gene sequence: CDR1 MRHNA, CDR2 SNTAGT. The CDR3 region is CASSDSKPQGQGAHEQFF. The CDR3 nucleotides are TGTGCCAGCAGTGACTCGAAACCCCAGGGACAGGGAGCGCATGAGCAGTTCTTC.

The rearrangement links TRBV5-6 to TRBJ2-7, with D uncertain. Germline V CDR1 and CDR2: SGHDT, YYEEEE. This CDR3 region has 15 residues. The germline V and J ends were trimmed by 1 base and 0 bases, with 11 bases remaining between them. The CDR3 DNA reads TGTGCCAGCAGCTTGCCGGGCTCATTCTCCTACGAGCAGTACTTC. Its protein is CASSLPGSFSYEQYF.

The rearrangement links TRBV12-3 or TRBV12-4 to TRBJ2-2, with D possibly called TRBD1 or TRBD2 (6 bases each). The V and J ends lost 6 bases and 5 bases respectively, with 19 bases between them. The CDR3 consists of 16 residues. Written as DNA, the CDR3 is TGTGCCAGCAGCCTTACGGGGGCACGATGGACCGGGGAGCTGTTTTTT. Translating it yields CASSLTGARWTGELFF.

This clonotype was counted only a few times. The chain combines TRBV5-5 with TRBJ2-1, with 8 bases fitting TRBD2. This CDR3 spans 12 amino acids. After removal of 5 bases from V and 10 bases from J, the junction contained 5 bases not matched to a gene. Germline-derived CDR1 and CDR2 are SGHKS and YYEKEE (reference sequence). The CDR3, as DNA: TGTGCCAGCAGTTATATAGCGGGGGAGCAGTTCTTC. Its translation is CASSYIAGEQFF.

This chain connects TRBV12-3 or TRBV12-4 to TRBJ1-5; D unresolved. V was trimmed by 7 bases and J by 4 bases, leaving 11 bases between them. This CDR3 is 13 amino acids long. CDR3 sequence reads: CASTAGENQPQHF. CDR3 nucleotide sequence: TGTGCCAGCACGGCGGGTGAGAATCAGCCCCAGCATTTT.

This clonotype was counted between two and nine times. V usage is TRBV28 and J usage is TRBJ1-4; D call uncertain. Germline V gene sequence: CDR1 MDHEN, CDR2 SYDVKM. Trimming cost V 4 bases and J 0 bases, with 9 bases left between them. The CDR3 contains 15 residues. CDR3 coding DNA: TGTGCCAGCAGTTATGACCCTGCAACTAATGAAAAACTGTTTTTT. Translating gives CASSYDPATNEKLFF.

This clonotype was observed a handful of times. The chain uses TRBV30 and TRBJ1-5, with TRBD1 identical over 8 bases. The junction had 4 bases not matched to a gene; V was cut back by 7 bases and J by 2 bases. Germline values: CDR1 GTSNPN, CDR2 SVGIG (reference sequence). This CDR3 region has 13 residues. The CDR3 bases are TGTGCCTTCGAGACAGGGGGCAATCAGCCCCAGCATTTT. It encodes CAFETGGNQPQHF.